These 10 T cell receptor beta chains were sequenced from one sample in a study of CXCR3-negative and CXCR3-positive naive CD8 T cells. The authors made the TRB cDNA libraries by 5' RACE using UMI labels. Reprocessing the 5' RACE reads, TCRdb reports a single entry for every CDR3 protein and omits DNA. Recorded for this sample: about 56,000 distinct CDR3 sequences. The sample taken for sequencing was memory CD8+ T cells from blood. The source is a human donor in good health. Some clones in this sample may be carry-over from other donors' samples.

V is TRBV13 and J is TRBJ2-2; the D call from TCRdb, TRBD2, cannot be confirmed without DNA. The CDR3 spans 14 residues. From germline, CDR1 is PRHDT and CDR2 FYEKMQ (reference sequence). CDR3: CASSATLGTGELFF.

The V gene is TRBV13, the J gene TRBJ2-3. The CDR3 loop spans 14 amino acids. CDR1 is PRHDT and CDR2 is FYEKMQ in the germline V gene (reference sequence). The CDR3 region is CASSPFEGTDTQYF.

The chain links TRBV5-1 to TRBJ2-7; lacking DNA, the TRBD1 call made by TCRdb goes unchecked. Germline V gene sequence: CDR1 SGHRS, CDR2 YFSETQ. This CDR3 region has 14 residues. The chain's CDR3 is CASSGGTGGYEQYF.

The CDR3 loop reads CASRFVAPGDSGKTQYF. This chain joins TRBV6-2 or TRBV6-3 and TRBJ2-5; TCRdb lists TRBD1, though no DNA is available to test this call. Germline V CDR1 and CDR2: MNHEY, SVGEGT. This CDR3 is built from 17 residues.

This sequence joins TRBV28 and TRBJ2-1; no DNA is available, so the TRBD1 call from TCRdb remains unchecked. The CDR3 has 14 amino acids. Germline CDR1 is MDHEN and CDR2 is SYDVKM. CDR3 protein: CASSPLGRENEQFF. The whole variable domain, remainder taken from reference TRBV28 and TRBJ2-1, is DVKVTQSSRYLVKRTGEKVFLECVQDMDHENMFWYRQDPGLGLRLIYFSYDVKMKEKGDIPEGYSVSREKKERFSLILESASTNQTSMYLCASSPLGRENEQFFGPGTRLTVL.

This chain links TRBV5-1 with TRBJ2-3; with no DNA, the TCRdb D assignment of TRBD2 cannot be verified. This CDR3 region has 15 residues. Germline loops: CDR1 SGHRS, CDR2 YFSETQ. The CDR3 sequence: CASSLELAVTDTQYF.

The chain is built from TRBV7-8 and TRBJ2-7; lacking DNA, the TRBD1 call made by TCRdb goes unchecked. The CDR3 sequence is 15 residues long. Germline CDR1 is SGHVS and CDR2 is FQNEAQ. CDR3 in amino acids: CASSLPSRQGEEQYF.

V and J are TRBV4-3 and TRBJ2-3; TCRdb's D gene call, TRBD1, goes unchecked for lack of DNA. The germline gives CDR1 LGHNA, CDR2 YSLEER. The CDR3 totals 17 residues. The CDR3: CASSQQGGGVGPDTQYF.

The chain combines TRBV28 with TRBJ2-7; TCRdb selects TRBD2, and the lack of DNA leaves this call unchecked. CDR3 size: 13 residues. The V gene's germline CDR1 is MDHEN and CDR2 SYDVKM. CDR3 sequence: CASCAGTSSEQYF.

The chain couples TRBV5-5 to TRBJ2-1. The CDR3 totals 15 residues. Germline CDR1 SGHKS, CDR2 YYEKEE (reference sequence). The CDR3: CASSLAELPYNEQFF.